These 7 T cell receptor beta chains originate from one sample sequenced in a study of cytomegalovirus exposure and HLA in healthy donors. The PCR contained 60 Vbeta and 13 Jbeta primers. Assay used: immunoSEQ multiplex PCR; TCRdb lists only in-frame clones, some missing. The repertoire consists of around 130,000 clones, with approximately 78% occurring once and the leading ten covering 5.9%. The sequenced sample consisted of PBMCs. The receptor set was obtained from a woman in her forties in good health and CMV-seropositive.

This sequence joins TRBV7-9 and TRBJ2-1; 12 bases align to TRBD2. Trimming at V came to 7 bases and at J to 6 bases, leaving 16 bases not matched to a gene. The length of the CDR3 is 18 residues. The germline V gene has CDR1 SEHNR and CDR2 FQNEAQ (reference sequence). The CDR3 is CASTTNPWGLAGLNEQFF. The CDR3 nucleotides read TGTGCCAGCACCACAAATCCGTGGGGACTAGCGGGCCTCAATGAGCAGTTCTTC. The full variable domain, with the rest looked up from reference TRBV7-9 and TRBJ2-1, is DTGVSQNPRHKITKRGQNVTFRCDPISEHNRLYWYRQTLGQGPEFLTYFQNEAQLEKSRLLSDRFSAERPKGSFSTLEIQRTEQGDSAMYLCASTTNPWGLAGLNEQFFGPGTRLTVL.

The chain carries TRBV5-6 and TRBJ2-3, with D perhaps TRBD1 (6 bases). The CDR3 contains 15 residues. V gave up 3 bases and J gave up 5 bases, with 16 bases separating them. Germline loops: CDR1 SGHDT, CDR2 YYEEEE. CDR3 in DNA: TGTGCCAGCAGCTCAGAGGGGGAAGGGGAAGATACGCAGTATTTT. It yields the protein CASSSEGEGEDTQYF.

The chain employs TRBV7-9 and TRBJ2-7, with 8 positions matching TRBD1. V shed 2 bases, J shed 2 bases, and the junction held 5 bases outside the gene matches. The CDR3 is 15 residues long. Germline loops: CDR1 SEHNR, CDR2 FQNEAQ (reference sequence). CDR3 residues: CASSLRGQVTYEQYF. The CDR3 DNA is TGTGCCAGCAGCTTACGGGGACAGGTGACCTACGAGCAGTACTTC.

This sequence joins TRBV2 and TRBJ2-5; 10 nucleotides match TRBD2. Germline CDR1 SNHLY, CDR2 FYNNEI. The CDR3 runs 15 residues. The junction had 4 bases not matched to a gene; V was cut back by 4 bases and J by 2 bases. The CDR3 nucleotides are TGTGCCAGCAGTGGAGTAGCGGGGGGTCAAGAGACCCAGTACTTC. Protein product: CASSGVAGGQETQYF.

This rearrangement joins TRBV10-3 to TRBJ2-3; D is uncertain. The CDR3 is 11 amino acids. V was shortened by 8 bases and J by 6 bases, with 9 bases between the two germline ends. Germline CDR1 ENHRY, CDR2 SYGVKD. This CDR3 reads CAIFQLDTQYF. The DNA for the CDR3 is TGTGCCATCTTTCAGTTGGATACGCAGTATTTT.

V usage is TRBV28 and J usage is TRBJ2-7; 7 nucleotides line up with TRBD2. Germline CDR1 is MDHEN and CDR2 is SYDVKM. Trimming took 9 bases from V and 3 from J; bases not matched to a gene: 23. This CDR3 has 18 residues. Here the CDR3 reads CASPPGLVVPEGSYEQYF. The CDR3 region has the DNA TGTGCCAGTCCACCCGGACTAGTCGTCCCGGAAGGGAGCTACGAGCAGTACTTC.

This chain joins TRBV29-1 and TRBJ1-1; D is undetermined. V dropped 4 bases and J dropped 0 bases, with 12 bases sitting between them. CDR3 size: 14 residues. Germline values: CDR1 SQVTM, CDR2 ANQGSEA. The CDR3 nucleotides are TGCAGCGTTGTTGTATCGGTGGTGAACACTGAAGCTTTCTTT. Translated, it gives CSVVVSVVNTEAFF.